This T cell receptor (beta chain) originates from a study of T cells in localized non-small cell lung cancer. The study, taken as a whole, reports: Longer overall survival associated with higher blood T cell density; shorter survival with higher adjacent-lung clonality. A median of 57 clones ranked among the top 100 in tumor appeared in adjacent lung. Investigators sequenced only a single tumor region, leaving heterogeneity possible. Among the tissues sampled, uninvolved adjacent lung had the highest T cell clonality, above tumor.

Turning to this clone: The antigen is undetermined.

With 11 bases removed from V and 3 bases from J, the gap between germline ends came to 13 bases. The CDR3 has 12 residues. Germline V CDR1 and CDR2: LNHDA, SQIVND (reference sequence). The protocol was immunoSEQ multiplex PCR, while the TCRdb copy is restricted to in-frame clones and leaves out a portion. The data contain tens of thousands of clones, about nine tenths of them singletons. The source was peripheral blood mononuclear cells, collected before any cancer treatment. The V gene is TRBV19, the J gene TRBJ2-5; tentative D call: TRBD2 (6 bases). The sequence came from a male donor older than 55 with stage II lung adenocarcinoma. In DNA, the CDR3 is TGTGCCTCGGCAGGAGGGGAAGAGACCCAGTACTTC. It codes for CASAGGEETQYF.